This TCR beta chain was sequenced for a study of blood T cell repertoires in COVID-19. Original data processing: From reference gene primer amplification, estimates of nucleated cell counts were derived. Sequencing used immunoSEQ multiplex PCR; TCRdb keeps in-frame clones, though not all of them. D and trimming were read from the DNA, whereas the V and J calls and clone size are those reported in that table. The table shows 250,000 to 300,000 clones, with under 90% occurring only once. The CDR3 runs to 16 residues. The germline gives CDR1 MNHNS, CDR2 SASEGT. The V segment lost 3 bases and the J segment 8 bases; nucleotides outside the gene matches: 8.

This TCR was sampled from a woman in her twenties or thirties with COVID-19, enrolled during active disease. Sequencing was carried out using peripheral blood. The V and J genes are TRBV6-1 and TRBJ1-6; 9 bases map to TRBD1. The CDR3 DNA reads TGTGCCAGCAGTGATTGGGACAGGGCCCTGGATTCACCCCTCCACTTT. Translation: CASSDWDRALDSPLHF.